This TCR beta chain stems from a study of blood T cells in healthy people across ages. PCR was performed a second time for about 6 to 12 cycles using a sample-barcoded 5' primer and a J-beta primer mix. Tags on each cDNA molecule came from a template-switch adaptor with 12 random nucleotides. Every sample gave at least 3 million paired-end reads containing CDR3. TCRdb reprocessed the 5' RACE reads via MiXCR and lists one record per CDR3 protein. The sample contains approximately 800,000 distinct CDR3 sequences, around 24% of which appear only once. Drawing of peripheral blood yielded 7.5 to 10 milliliters from each donor. The V segment lost 3 bases and the J segment 2 bases; nucleotides outside the gene matches: 7. CDR1 and CDR2 from the germline V gene are DFQATT and SNEGSKA (reference sequence). CDR3 length: 15 residues. In addition, the sample was reused for a study of T cells of mothers and their children.

The specimen sequenced was blood. The J gene is TRBJ2-7, the V gene TRBV20-1; 10 bases fit TRBD1. This clonotype was sampled from a boy aged 5-17 years in good health. The CDR3 is CSARTGGIAAYEQYF. CDR3 in DNA: TGCAGTGCTAGGACAGGGGGCATAGCGGCCTACGAGCAGTACTTC.